The TCR beta chain under discussion was sequenced for a study of blood T cell repertoires in COVID-19. At the level of the study: PBMCs, B-cell-depleted T cells, or T cells were the source of the cDNA or gDNA that made up the material.

Profiling relied on immunoSEQ multiplex PCR, and the TCRdb table lists in-frame clones only, not all of them. The data show 310,000 or so clones, with over 75% seen just once and roughly 10% held by the top ten. The CDR3 is made up of 14 amino acids. Per the germline V gene, CDR1 is MDHEN and CDR2 is SYDVKM. V was cut by 4 bases and J by 10 bases, with 19 bases left in between. This clone was counted a few times. The recovered donors of Cohort 3 showed two negative PCRs, clearance, or symptom resolution. The specimen was PBMCs or T cells enriched from blood (not recorded which). The clonotype was recovered from a woman aged 18-29 years who had recovered from COVID-19. V gene TRBV28 combines with J gene TRBJ1-1; perhaps TRBD1 as D (6 bases). In DNA, the CDR3 is TGTGCCAGCAGTTCACCAGGGGCCAAAGGTGGAGCTTTCTTT. Amino acids: CASSSPGAKGGAFF.